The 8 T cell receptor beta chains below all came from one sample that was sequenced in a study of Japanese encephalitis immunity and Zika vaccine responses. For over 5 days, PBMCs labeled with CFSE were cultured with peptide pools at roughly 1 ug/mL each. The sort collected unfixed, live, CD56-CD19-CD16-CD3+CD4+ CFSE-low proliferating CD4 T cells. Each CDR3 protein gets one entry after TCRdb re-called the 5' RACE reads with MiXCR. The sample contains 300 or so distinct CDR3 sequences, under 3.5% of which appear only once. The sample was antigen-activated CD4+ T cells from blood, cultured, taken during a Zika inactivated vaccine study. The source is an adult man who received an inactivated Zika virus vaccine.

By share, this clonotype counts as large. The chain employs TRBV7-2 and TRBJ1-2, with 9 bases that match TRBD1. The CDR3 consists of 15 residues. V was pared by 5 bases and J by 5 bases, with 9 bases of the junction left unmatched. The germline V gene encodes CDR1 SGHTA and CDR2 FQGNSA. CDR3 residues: CASSLGQGRGYGYTF. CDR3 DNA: TGTGCCAGCAGCCTCGGACAGGGGAGAGGGTATGGCTACACCTTC. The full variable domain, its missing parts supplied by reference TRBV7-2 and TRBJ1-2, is GAGVSQSPSNKVTEKGKDVELRCDPISGHTALYWYRQSLGQGLEFLIYFQGNSAPDKSGLPSDRFSAERTGGSVSTLTIQRTQQEDSAVYLCASSLGQGRGYGYTFGSGTRLTVV.

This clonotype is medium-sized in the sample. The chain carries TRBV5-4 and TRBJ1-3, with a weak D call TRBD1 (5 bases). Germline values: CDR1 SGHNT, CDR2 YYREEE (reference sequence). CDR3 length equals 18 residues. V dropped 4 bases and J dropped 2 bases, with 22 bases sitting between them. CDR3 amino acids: CASSRTNTGGWTGNTIYF. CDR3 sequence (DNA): TGTGCCAGCAGCCGCACCAATACGGGGGGGTGGACTGGAAACACCATATATTTT.

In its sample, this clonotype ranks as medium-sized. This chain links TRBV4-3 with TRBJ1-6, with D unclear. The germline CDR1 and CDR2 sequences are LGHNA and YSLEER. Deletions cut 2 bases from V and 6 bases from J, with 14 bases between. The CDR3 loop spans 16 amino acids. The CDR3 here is CASSQNGNSINSPLHF. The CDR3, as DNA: TGCGCCAGCAGCCAAAACGGGAACAGCATTAATTCACCCCTCCACTTT.

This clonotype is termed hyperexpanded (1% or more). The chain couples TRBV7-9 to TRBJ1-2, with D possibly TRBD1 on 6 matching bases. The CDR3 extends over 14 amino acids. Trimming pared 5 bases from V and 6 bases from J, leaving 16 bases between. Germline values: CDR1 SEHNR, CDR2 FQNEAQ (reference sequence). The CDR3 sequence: CASSPSTGFDGYTF. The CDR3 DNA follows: TGTGCCAGCAGCCCGTCGACAGGATTCGATGGCTACACCTTC.

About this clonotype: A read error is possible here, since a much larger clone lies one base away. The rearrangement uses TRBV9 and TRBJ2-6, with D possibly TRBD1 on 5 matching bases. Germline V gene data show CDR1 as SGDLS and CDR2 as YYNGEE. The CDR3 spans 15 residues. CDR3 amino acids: CANSVWGNGANVLTF. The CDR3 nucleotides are TGTGCCAACAGCGTGTGGGGCAACGGGGCCAACGTCCTGACTTTC. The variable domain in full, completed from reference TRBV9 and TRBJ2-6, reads DSGVTQTPKHLITATGQRVTLRCSPRSGDLSVYWYQQSLDQGLQFLIQYYNGEERAKGNILERFSAQQFPDLHSELNLSSLELGDSALYFCANSVWGNGANVLTFGAGSRLTVL.

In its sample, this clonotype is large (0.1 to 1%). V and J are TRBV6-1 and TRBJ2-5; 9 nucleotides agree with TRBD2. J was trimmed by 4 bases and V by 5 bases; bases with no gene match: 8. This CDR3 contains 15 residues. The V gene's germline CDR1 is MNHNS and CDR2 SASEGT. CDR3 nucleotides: TGTGCCAGCAGTCCTCCGGGACTAGCTATAGAGACCCAGTACTTC. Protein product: CASSPPGLAIETQYF.

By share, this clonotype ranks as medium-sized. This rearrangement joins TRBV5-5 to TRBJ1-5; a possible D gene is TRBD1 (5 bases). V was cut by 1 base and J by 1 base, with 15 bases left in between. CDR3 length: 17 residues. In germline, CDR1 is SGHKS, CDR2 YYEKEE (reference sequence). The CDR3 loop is CASSLSPQGWSNQPQHF. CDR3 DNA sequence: TGTGCCAGCAGCTTGTCACCTCAGGGCTGGAGCAATCAGCCCCAGCATTTT.

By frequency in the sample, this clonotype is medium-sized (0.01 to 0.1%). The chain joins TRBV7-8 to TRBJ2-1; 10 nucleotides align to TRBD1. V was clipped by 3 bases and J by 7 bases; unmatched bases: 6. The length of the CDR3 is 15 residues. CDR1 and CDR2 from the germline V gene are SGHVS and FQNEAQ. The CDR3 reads CASSFWDRGGNEQFF. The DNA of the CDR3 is TGTGCCAGCAGCTTCTGGGACAGGGGAGGGAATGAGCAGTTCTTC. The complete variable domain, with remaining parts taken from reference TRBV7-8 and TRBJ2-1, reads GAGVSQSPRYKVAKRGQDVALRCDPISGHVSLFWYQQALGQGPEFLTYFQNEAQLDKSGLPSDRFFAERPEGSVSTLKIQRTQQEDSAVYLCASSFWDRGGNEQFFGPGTRLTVL.